The clone carrying this T cell receptor (beta chain) was detected ten times or more. The target antigen is unknown. This sample was included in a study of T cells in Graves' hyperthyroidism and ophthalmopathy. Study-level results: A model using 13 V-J features told ophthalmopathy apart from stable hyperthyroidism. Within blood appeared most thyroid clonotypes that had expanded above 0.001.

Amplification yielded TCR beta CDR3 regions, with RNA transcripts as the source. The TCR CDR3 first-round RT-PCR relied on the HTBI primer set. TCRdb used MiXCR to reprocess the multiplex PCR reads, holding one entry per CDR3 protein. The sample includes 300,000 to 400,000 distinct CDR3 sequences, roughly 13% seen only once; the top ten take around a tenth. Patients aged 18 to 65 had newly diagnosed hyperthyroidism that had lasted under 2 months. Sequencing was done on a sample of blood. The receptor comes from a young woman with Graves' hyperthyroidism.

The CDR3 region has the DNA TGTGCCAGCAGTGAAGGGCAAGAAGCTTTCTTT. Its translation: CASSEGQEAFF. The gene calls are TRBV2 and TRBJ1-1; D uncertain. In germline, CDR1 is SNHLY, CDR2 FYNNEI. The CDR3 sequence is 11 residues long. Trimming took 1 base from V and 8 from J, leaving 5 bases between them.